What follows are 3 T cell receptor beta chains derived from one specimen sequenced in a study of T cell repertoires in cytomegalovirus infection. These TCRs' antigens remain unknown. MiXCR, applied by TCRdb to the reads, yields one record per CDR3 protein. Of 370,000 or so distinct CDR3 sequences in the sample, about 32% are singletons; the top ten hold around an eighth. The starting material was cultured PBMCs, obtained from culture after CMV antigen stimulation. All receptors derive from a human donor in good health (CMV status not recorded). Some clones in this sample may be carry-over from other donors' samples.

This clonotype has more than one count but fewer than ten. The rearrangement links TRBV20-1 to TRBJ2-1; TRBD2 agrees at 7 bases. Germline CDR1 reads DFQATT; CDR2 reads SNEGSKA (reference sequence). The V gene end was trimmed by 3 bases and the J gene end by 3 bases; junction bases not matched to a gene: 5. The CDR3 runs to 14 residues. CDR3 sequence: CSARGWTSYNEQFF. In nucleotides, the CDR3 is TGCAGTGCTAGGGGATGGACTAGCTACAATGAGCAGTTCTTC.

The V gene is TRBV12-5, the J gene TRBJ2-1; 12 nucleotides align to TRBD2. Germline trimming cut 8 bases from V and 10 bases from J; bases unmatched to any gene: 12. The CDR3 loop spans 15 amino acids. The germline V gene encodes CDR1 LGHNT and CDR2 FRNRAP. Written as DNA, the CDR3 is TGTGCTAGTAAACCCGGACTAGCGGGAACATGGGAGCAGTTCTTC. This translates into CASKPGLAGTWEQFF.

This clonotype was recorded many times. This chain joins TRBV7-2 and TRBJ1-2; weak D call: TRBD1 (5 bases). Germline lookup yields CDR1 SGHTA and CDR2 FQGNSA. The V end lost 4 bases, the J end lost 4 bases, and 13 bases lay between the germline ends. The CDR3 contains 14 residues. The chain's CDR3 is CASSSEGTSYGYTF. The CDR3 DNA sequence: TGTGCCAGCAGCTCGGAAGGGACCTCCTATGGCTACACCTTC.